This TCR beta chain was retrieved from a study of multiple sclerosis patients with progressive multifocal leukoencephalopathy. Generated by immunoSEQ multiplex PCR, the TCRdb table keeps only in-frame clones and is missing some. The sample yields under 35,000 clones, roughly 86% seen once. The CDR3 has 13 amino acids. In germline, CDR1 is SGHVS, CDR2 FNYEAQ. Time point indicated: time of PML onset. PML was confirmed by JC virus DNA in cerebrospinal fluid. This chain connects TRBV7-6 to TRBJ2-5; a weak D match, TRBD1 (6 bases). The end of the DNA is better explained by TRBJ2-7, so the J call may be wrong. The material was PBMCs, obtained from a patient treated with natalizumab. This clonotype was obtained from a middle-aged woman with progressive multifocal leukoencephalopathy. For the CDR3, the DNA is TGTGCCAGCAGCTCCGGACAGCTCTACGAGCAGTACTTC. This codes for CASSSGQLYEQYF.